The following is a T cell receptor beta chain sequence with its context. This record comes from a study of blood T cell repertoires in COVID-19. On the study more broadly: Italy, Spain and the United States were the sources of the convalescent and acute COVID-19 samples.

The germline gives CDR1 SQVTM, CDR2 ANQGSEA. V was pared by 6 bases and J by 5 bases, with 11 bases of the junction left unmatched. There are 14 residues in the CDR3. Sequenced by immunoSEQ multiplex PCR; TCRdb stores in-frame clones only, minus some. The sample consists of 200,000 to 250,000 clones, approximately 80% of them appearing once. The study drew participants aged about 18 to 90 years from 20 to 30 US areas. The sequence was obtained from a man in his sixties who had recovered from COVID-19. Sample: PBMCs or T cells enriched from blood (not recorded which). This chain joins TRBV29-1 and TRBJ2-7, with 9 bases aligning to TRBD2. The CDR3 bases are TGCAGCGTAGATTCCGGGACTAGCTTTGACGAGCAGTACTTC. Translation gives CSVDSGTSFDEQYF.